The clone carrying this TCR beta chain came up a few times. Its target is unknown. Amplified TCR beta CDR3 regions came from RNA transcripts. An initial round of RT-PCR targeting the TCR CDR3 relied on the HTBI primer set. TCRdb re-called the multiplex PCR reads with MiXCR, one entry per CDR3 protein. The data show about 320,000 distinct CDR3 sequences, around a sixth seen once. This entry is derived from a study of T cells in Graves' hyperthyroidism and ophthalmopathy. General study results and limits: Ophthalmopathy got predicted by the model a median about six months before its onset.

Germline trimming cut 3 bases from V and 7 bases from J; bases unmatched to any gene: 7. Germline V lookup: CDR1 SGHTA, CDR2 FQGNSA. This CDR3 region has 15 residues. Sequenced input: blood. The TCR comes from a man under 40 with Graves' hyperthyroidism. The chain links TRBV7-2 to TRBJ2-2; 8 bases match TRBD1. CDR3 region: CASSFGRGRIGELFF. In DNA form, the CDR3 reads TGTGCCAGCAGCTTTGGCAGGGGGCGCATCGGGGAGCTGTTTTTT.